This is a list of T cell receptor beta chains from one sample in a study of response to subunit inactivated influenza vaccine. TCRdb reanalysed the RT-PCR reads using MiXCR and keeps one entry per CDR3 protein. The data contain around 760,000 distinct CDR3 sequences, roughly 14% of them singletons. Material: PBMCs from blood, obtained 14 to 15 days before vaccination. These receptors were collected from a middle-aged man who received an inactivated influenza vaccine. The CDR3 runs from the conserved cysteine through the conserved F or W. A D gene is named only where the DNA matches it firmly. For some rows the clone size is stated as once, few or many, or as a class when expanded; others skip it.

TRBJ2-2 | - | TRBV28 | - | CASSIWTVGGELFF
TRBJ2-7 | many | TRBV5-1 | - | CASSFLDSYEQYF
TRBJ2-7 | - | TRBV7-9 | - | CASSLASFRDEQYF
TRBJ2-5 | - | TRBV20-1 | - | CSASGGRGGLDTQYF
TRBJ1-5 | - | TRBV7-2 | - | CASSLAGGYNQPQHF
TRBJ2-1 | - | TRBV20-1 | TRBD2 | CSARVPLAGVLGEQFF
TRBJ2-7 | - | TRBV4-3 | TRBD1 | CASSQVGGSFYEQYF
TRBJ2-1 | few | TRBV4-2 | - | CASSQDPFSGFSYNEQFF
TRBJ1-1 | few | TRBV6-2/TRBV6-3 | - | CASRRDTDEAFF
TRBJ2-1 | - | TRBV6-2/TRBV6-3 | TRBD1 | CASSSTGGGQFF
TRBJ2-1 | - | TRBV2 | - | CATKSVTEQFF
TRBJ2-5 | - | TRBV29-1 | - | CSVPSETQYF
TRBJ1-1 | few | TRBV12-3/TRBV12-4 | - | CASKGVNTEAFF
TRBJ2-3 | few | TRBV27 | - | CASSFVGSAAQYF
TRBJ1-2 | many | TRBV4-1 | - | CASSQAEIFYGYTF
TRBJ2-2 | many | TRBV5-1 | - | CASSPGQNTGELFF
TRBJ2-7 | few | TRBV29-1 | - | CSVEGGERTYEQYF
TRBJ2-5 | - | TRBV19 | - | CASSIAQETQYF
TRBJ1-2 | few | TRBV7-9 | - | CASTLLDGVGYTF
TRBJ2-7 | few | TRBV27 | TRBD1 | CASSFTGGYEQYF
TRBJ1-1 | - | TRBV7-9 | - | CASSSAYLNTEAFF
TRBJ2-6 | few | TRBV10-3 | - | CAISMDPSAGANVLTF
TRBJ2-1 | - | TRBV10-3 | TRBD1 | CAISGQAYNEQFF
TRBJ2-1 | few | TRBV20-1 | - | CSARWPPNHNEQFF
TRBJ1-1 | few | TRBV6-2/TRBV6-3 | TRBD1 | CASSYTFHRGTKNTEAFF
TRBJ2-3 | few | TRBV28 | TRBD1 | CASSTPGQGTDTQYF
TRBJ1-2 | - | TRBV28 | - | CASSLLGRYTF
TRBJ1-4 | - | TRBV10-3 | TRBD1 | CAIKRGQGNEKLFF
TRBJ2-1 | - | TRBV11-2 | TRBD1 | CASSAQGGSYNEQFF
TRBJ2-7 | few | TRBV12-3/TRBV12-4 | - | CASSLVGSFYEQYF
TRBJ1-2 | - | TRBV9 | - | CASSEEFQTTFYGGYTF
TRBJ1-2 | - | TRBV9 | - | CASSVGGTGYTF
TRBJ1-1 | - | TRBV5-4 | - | CASSGGHGNTEAFF
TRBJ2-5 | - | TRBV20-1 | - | CSASLGGAQETQYF
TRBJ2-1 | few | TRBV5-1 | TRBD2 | CASSPGTSVRNEQFF
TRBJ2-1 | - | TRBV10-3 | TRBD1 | CAISEPGQGAPNEQFF
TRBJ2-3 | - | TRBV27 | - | CASSPKGRVADTQYF
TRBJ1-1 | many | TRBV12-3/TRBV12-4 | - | CASSRQGGIAEAFF
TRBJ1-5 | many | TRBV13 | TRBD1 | CASSQHRGRGISSNQPQHF